This T cell receptor beta chain was sequenced for a study of T cell responses to AZD1222 COVID-19 vaccine. The method was immunoSEQ multiplex PCR; TCRdb's version includes in-frame clones alone and lacks a portion of them. This repertoire shows some 92,000 clones, approximately 90% found once; its top ten account for less than 8%. This clone was detected once. Its antigen is unidentified. CDR3 length: 12 amino acids. CDR1 is LNHDA and CDR2 is SQIVND in the germline V gene (reference sequence). Trimming stripped 7 bases from V and 12 bases from J, with 16 bases between. Overall study findings and caveats: Researchers report vaccine-associated CD4 TCRs spanning spike, with dominance at 160-218 and 743-854.

Material: peripheral blood, obtained on day 0 of AZD1222 vaccination. The rearrangement joins TRBV19 to TRBJ1-3, with D perhaps TRBD1 (5 bases). This clonotype was sampled from an adult in good health. The CDR3 DNA follows: TGTGCCAGTACCATGGGACGGGGGGGCATATATTTT. It yields the protein CASTMGRGGIYF.